One sample yielded the 31 T cell receptor beta chains listed below, sequenced in a study of CD8 T cells in Susac syndrome. RNA, at about 0.5 to 1 ug, was reverse transcribed with random hexamers. One entry per CDR3 protein results from TCRdb running MiXCR on the immunoSEQ multiplex PCR reads. Here the sample spans more than 95,000 distinct CDR3 sequences, 90% to 95% being singletons. Sequencing used CD4+ T cells from PBMCs. Source of these receptors: a human donor with multiple sclerosis.

The chain is built from TRBV27 and TRBJ2-3; D gene uncertain. Between the trimmed V and J ends, which lost 2 bases and 2 bases, there was a span of 5 bases. The germline gives CDR1 MNHEY, CDR2 SMNVEV (reference sequence). The length of the CDR3 is 13 residues. CDR3 in amino acids: CASSLGFTDTQYF. In nucleotides, the CDR3 is TGTGCCAGCAGTTTAGGGTTCACAGATACGCAGTATTTT.

J is TRBJ1-4 and V is TRBV4-3; 7 bases line up with TRBD1. The CDR3 extends over 19 amino acids. V shed 1 base, J shed 3 bases, and the junction held 14 bases outside the gene matches. Germline CDR1 LGHNA, CDR2 YSLEER. The chain's CDR3 is CASSQVGGWGVTANEKLFF. CDR3 sequence (DNA): TGCGCCAGCAGCCAAGTAGGGGGCTGGGGAGTAACAGCTAATGAAAAACTGTTTTTT.

This chain links TRBV2 with TRBJ1-5; D remains unclear. The germline V and J ends were trimmed by 5 bases and 4 bases, with 12 bases remaining between them. This CDR3 contains 14 residues. Germline V gives CDR1 SNHLY, CDR2 FYNNEI. The CDR3 region has the DNA TGTGCCAGCAGTCCTGGAAGGTGGAATCAGCCCCAGCATTTT. Translating it yields CASSPGRWNQPQHF.

The chain combines TRBV30 with TRBJ2-1; 7 positions agree with TRBD2. V shed 0 bases and J 9 bases; nucleotides not matched to a gene: 5. Germline CDR1 and CDR2: GTSNPN and SVGIG (reference sequence). CDR3 size: 13 residues. This CDR3 is CAWSVIQRGEQFF. CDR3 in DNA: TGTGCCTGGAGTGTGATCCAGCGGGGTGAGCAGTTCTTC.

This chain links TRBV4-3 with TRBJ1-2; D possibly corresponds to TRBD1 (6 bases). Germline CDR1 LGHNA, CDR2 YSLEER. V lost 0 bases, J lost 5 bases, and 25 bases lay in between. The CDR3 consists of 19 residues. The CDR3 loop is CASSQDPRTAPMGKYGYTF. The CDR3 coding sequence is TGCGCCAGCAGCCAAGATCCCAGGACAGCGCCCATGGGAAAATATGGCTACACCTTC.

The V gene is TRBV7-2, the J gene TRBJ2-1; 8 positions agree with TRBD1. The CDR3 sequence is 15 residues long. V trimming: 0 bases; J trimming: 6 bases; junction bases outside the gene matches: 4. The germline gives CDR1 SGHTA, CDR2 FQGNSA. The CDR3 DNA reads TGTGCCAGCAGCTTAGCCGGGACAGGCCTCAATGAGCAGTTCTTC. Protein sequence: CASSLAGTGLNEQFF.

The chain carries TRBV5-1 and TRBJ1-2; tentative D call: TRBD1 (5 bases). This CDR3 spans 15 amino acids. Trimming stripped 1 base from V and 0 bases from J, with 10 bases between. CDR1 is SGHRS and CDR2 is YFSETQ in the germline V gene. CDR3 coding DNA: TGCGCCAGCAGCTTGTCCGACAGAGCTAACTATGGCTACACCTTC. Its protein is CASSLSDRANYGYTF.

This chain uses TRBV5-6 with TRBJ2-2; possible D gene TRBD1, 5 bases. The CDR3 runs 15 residues. V lost 4 bases and J 6 bases, leaving 16 bases between the germline ends. CDR1 and CDR2 (germline): SGHDT, YYEEEE. CDR3 sequence: CASSRRDPPPGELFF. The CDR3 DNA reads as TGTGCCAGCAGCCGCAGGGATCCCCCGCCCGGGGAGCTGTTTTTT.

This clonotype appeared a few times. This rearrangement joins TRBV5-4 to TRBJ2-7; D gene unclear. V was trimmed by 0 bases and J by 2 bases, leaving 6 bases between them. The V gene's germline CDR1 is SGHNT and CDR2 YYREEE (reference sequence). This CDR3 contains 13 residues. This chain's CDR3 is CASSLGRAYEQYF. The CDR3 DNA sequence: TGTGCCAGCAGCTTGGGCAGAGCCTACGAGCAGTACTTC.

V is TRBV7-2 and J is TRBJ2-5; TRBD1 agrees at 7 bases. The V gene's germline CDR1 is SGHTA and CDR2 FQGNSA. The J segment lost 4 bases and the V segment lost 0 bases, leaving 5 bases of the junction unmatched. The CDR3 consists of 15 residues. The CDR3 spells CASSLAGRGLETQYF. DNA of the CDR3: TGTGCCAGCAGCTTAGCGGGAAGGGGGCTAGAGACCCAGTACTTC.

This chain connects TRBV29-1 to TRBJ1-1; D gene uncertain. In germline, CDR1 is SQVTM, CDR2 ANQGSEA. The length of the CDR3 is 11 residues. The V and J ends lost 7 bases and 6 bases respectively, with 12 bases between them. The CDR3 region has the DNA TGCAGCGGGAGGTTTGGGGCTGAAGCTTTCTTT. Amino acid sequence: CSGRFGAEAFF.

This chain joins TRBV15 and TRBJ2-2; 8 nucleotides align to TRBD1. This CDR3 has 17 amino acids. Germline-derived CDR1 and CDR2 are LNHNV and YYDKDF (reference sequence). Germline trimming cut 0 bases from V and 4 bases from J; bases unmatched to any gene: 7. The CDR3 nucleotides are TGTGCCACCAGCAGAGACCACCGGGACAGGAGCACCGGGGAGCTGTTTTTT. Its translation: CATSRDHRDRSTGELFF. Full variable domain (rest looked up from reference TRBV15 and TRBJ2-2): DAMVIQNPRYQVTQFGKPVTLSCSQTLNHNVMYWYQQKSSQAPKLLFHYYDKDFNNEADTPDNFQSRRPNTSFCFLDIRSPGLGDTAMYLCATSRDHRDRSTGELFFGEGSRLTVL.

V usage is TRBV3-1 and J usage is TRBJ1-1; D gene unclear. Germline CDR1 is LGHDT and CDR2 is YNNKEL (reference sequence). This CDR3 has 14 amino acids. V gave up 4 bases and J gave up 2 bases, with 11 bases separating them. DNA of the CDR3: TGTGCCAGCAGCCGTCAGAGAGCAAACACTGAAGCTTTCTTT. This codes for CASSRQRANTEAFF.

This clonotype was seen a single time. The chain links TRBV18 to TRBJ2-7; TRBD1 agrees at 7 bases. The length of the CDR3 is 14 residues. The V gene's germline CDR1 is KGHSH and CDR2 LQKENI. The V segment lost 2 bases and the J segment 3 bases; nucleotides outside the gene matches: 4. The CDR3 coding sequence is TGTGCCAGCTCACCAATGAGACAGGGCTACGAGCAGTACTTC. Translating it yields CASSPMRQGYEQYF.

The CDR3 DNA sequence: TGTGCCAGTCAGGCCCGGGACAGATCCTACGAGCAGTACTTC. Amino acids: CASQARDRSYEQYF. The chain links TRBV19 to TRBJ2-7; 7 bases align to TRBD1. The junction had 8 bases not matched to a gene; V was cut back by 8 bases and J by 1 base. The CDR3 is 14 amino acids. Looked up from germline, CDR1 is LNHDA and CDR2 is SQIVND (reference sequence).

The genes are TRBV4-2 and TRBJ2-7; no firm D call. The CDR3 runs to 15 residues. Trimming took 0 bases from V and 0 from J, leaving 9 bases between them. Germline V gives CDR1 LGHNA, CDR2 YNFKEQ. The CDR3 coding sequence is TGTGCCAGCAGCCAAGATGGGCAGAACTCCTACGAGCAGTACTTC. Translating it yields CASSQDGQNSYEQYF.

J is TRBJ2-1 and V is TRBV12-3 or TRBV12-4; D might be TRBD2 (5 bases). The CDR3 spans 17 residues. V dropped 4 bases and J dropped 0 bases, with 16 bases sitting between them. The CDR3 DNA sequence: TGTGCCAGCAGTTCCGGACTGTCAGTGAGCTCCTACAATGAGCAGTTCTTC. Translation: CASSSGLSVSSYNEQFF.

The chain combines TRBV28 with TRBJ1-6; no reliable D call. Trimming removed 11 bases from V and 0 bases from J, with 8 bases in between. Looked up from germline, CDR1 is MDHEN and CDR2 is SYDVKM. This CDR3 comprises 13 residues. This CDR3 is CAVYGSYNSPLHF. CDR3 coding DNA: TGTGCCGTATACGGCTCCTATAATTCACCCCTCCACTTT.

J is TRBJ1-6 and V is TRBV9; 8 bases agree with TRBD1. This CDR3 has 15 residues. Germline V lookup: CDR1 SGDLS, CDR2 YYNGEE. J was trimmed by 6 bases and V by 3 bases; bases with no gene match: 5. CDR3 sequence (DNA): TGTGCCAGCAGCGCACCACAGGGGGGTAATTCACCCCTCCACTTT. Amino acid sequence: CASSAPQGGNSPLHF.

This clonotype was counted a single time. The chain carries TRBV6-4 and TRBJ2-3, with 8 positions matching TRBD1. The CDR3 covers 15 residues. The junction had 4 bases not matched to a gene; V was cut back by 3 bases and J by 2 bases. Looked up from germline, CDR1 is MRHNA and CDR2 is SNTAGT. The CDR3, as DNA: TGTGCCAGCAGTGATGGACAGGGTGACACAGATACGCAGTATTTT. Encoded protein: CASSDGQGDTDTQYF.

The chain joins TRBV19 to TRBJ1-2; TRBD1 matches at 8 bases. The CDR3 totals 15 residues. V lost 1 base, J lost 4 bases, and 5 bases stayed unmatched. Per the germline V gene, CDR1 is LNHDA and CDR2 is SQIVND (reference sequence). The CDR3 sequence is CASSIVPGTGYGYTF. Here the CDR3 DNA reads TGTGCCAGTAGTATAGTGCCTGGGACAGGCTATGGCTACACCTTC.

The chain joins TRBV6-6 to TRBJ2-3; the match to TRBD1 covers 7 bases. The CDR3 is 14 residues long. The germline V gene encodes CDR1 MNHNY and CDR2 SVGAGI (reference sequence). V shed 6 bases and J 2 bases; nucleotides not matched to a gene: 5. The CDR3 protein is CASSLGTDTDTQYF. CDR3 DNA sequence: TGTGCCAGCAGCCTTGGGACAGACACAGATACGCAGTATTTT.

This chain uses TRBV20-1 with TRBJ2-7; 7 nucleotides align to TRBD1. J lost 3 bases, V lost 6 bases, and 8 bases had no gene match. CDR3 length: 13 amino acids. The V gene's germline CDR1 is DFQATT and CDR2 SNEGSKA (reference sequence). As DNA, the CDR3 is TGCAGTGCACACCGGGACAGTAACTACGAGCAGTACTTC. Its protein product is CSAHRDSNYEQYF.

The rearrangement uses TRBV28 and TRBJ1-1, with a weak D call TRBD1 (5 bases). Germline loops: CDR1 MDHEN, CDR2 SYDVKM. The length of the CDR3 is 15 residues. V was shortened by 4 bases and J by 6 bases, with 18 bases between the two germline ends. DNA for the CDR3: TGTGCCAGCAGTTCCACCGGGACTCTTTTGGCTGAAGCTTTCTTT. Translating gives CASSSTGTLLAEAFF.

This clonotype was seen just once. The V call is TRBV11-2, the J call TRBJ1-5; D not resolved. The V end was cut by 2 bases, the J end by 7 bases, with 9 bases between. CDR3 length: 13 amino acids. The germline gives CDR1 SGHAT, CDR2 FQNNGV. This CDR3 is CASSLTLGQPQHF. The CDR3 nucleotides are TGTGCCAGCAGCTTAACACTAGGGCAGCCCCAGCATTTT.

This rearrangement joins TRBV5-1 to TRBJ2-7; either TRBD1 or TRBD2 may supply D (5 bases each). This CDR3 contains 14 residues. CDR1 is SGHRS, CDR2 YFSETQ, per germline. The germline V and J ends were trimmed by 6 bases and 4 bases, with 17 bases remaining between them. This CDR3 reads CASTVERGRYEQYF. For the CDR3, the DNA is TGCGCCAGCACTGTGGAGAGGGGTAGGTACGAGCAGTACTTC.

The CDR3 loop reads CAWRDYGLSEAFF. CDR3 in DNA: TGTGCCTGGAGGGATTACGGACTTTCTGAAGCTTTCTTT. The chain carries TRBV30 and TRBJ1-1; the D is unclear. This CDR3 has 13 residues. Germline V gene data show CDR1 as GTSNPN and CDR2 as SVGIG (reference sequence). Trimming pared 3 bases from V and 6 bases from J, leaving 14 bases between.

This rearrangement joins TRBV30 to TRBJ1-1, with D hard to call. The V end was cut by 0 bases, the J end by 1 base, with 6 bases between. This CDR3 contains 13 residues. CDR1 and CDR2 from the germline V gene are GTSNPN and SVGIG (reference sequence). CDR3 coding DNA: TGTGCCTGGAGTGTACAAGCGAACACTGAAGCTTTCTTT. It is translated as CAWSVQANTEAFF. The entire variable domain, with the rest obtained from reference TRBV30 and TRBJ1-1, is as follows: SQTIHQWPATLVQPVGSPLSLECTVEGTSNPNLYWYRQAAGRGLQLLFYSVGIGQISSEVPQNLSASRPQDRQFILSSKKLLLSDSGFYLCAWSVQANTEAFFGQGTRLTVV.

Of note for this clonotype: At one of its ends the junction is not consistent with the germline gene, which may arise from a read error. V gene TRBV7-7 combines with J gene TRBJ2-1, with D possibly matching TRBD2 (7 bases). Germline assignment: CDR1 SSHAT and CDR2 FNYEAQ (reference sequence). The CDR3 has 13 amino acids. The CDR3 sequence: CASSLVAGAEQFF. CDR3 DNA sequence: TGTGCTAGCAGCTTAGTCGCGGGGGCTGAGCAGTTCTTC.

The chain carries TRBV16 and TRBJ1-5; D uncertain. Germline loops: CDR1 KGHSY, CDR2 FQNENV. Trimming left V 2 bases short and J 7 bases short, with 12 bases between. The CDR3 totals 14 residues. The CDR3 loop is CASSQLNERQPQHF. As DNA, the CDR3 is TGTGCCAGCAGCCAACTGAACGAGCGGCAGCCCCAGCATTTT.

The rearrangement links TRBV29-1 to TRBJ2-5; possibly TRBD1 for D (5 bases). Trimming took 2 bases from V and 5 from J, leaving 6 bases between them. Germline V lookup: CDR1 SQVTM, CDR2 ANQGSEA. The CDR3 is 11 amino acids. The CDR3 nucleotides are TGCAGCGTTGAAAAGGGGGAGACCCAGTACTTC. Its protein product is CSVEKGETQYF.